This T cell receptor beta chain is from a study of blood T cell repertoires in COVID-19. Study background: There were acute and convalescent COVID-19 samples, and they came from the United States, Italy and Spain.

This CDR3 is built from 11 residues. V was shortened by 10 bases and J by 6 bases, with 10 bases between the two germline ends. Germline CDR1 MNHEY, CDR2 SVGAGI. As originally analysed: Estimated nucleated cell counts came from reference gene primer amplification. Here immunoSEQ multiplex PCR was the method, and the copy in TCRdb shows in-frame clones only, minus some. The V and J calls and clone size were taken over from that table, and D and trimming were inferred from the DNA. In the table there are about 110,000 clones, approximately 84% of which are singletons. V gene TRBV6-5 combines with J gene TRBJ2-1, with a weak D call TRBD2 (5 bases). The TCR comes from a man aged 35 to 55 with acute or convalescent COVID-19. Sequenced material: peripheral blood. The CDR3 DNA follows: TGTGCCACCGCACGGGGCAATGAGCAGTTCTTC. Its protein is CATARGNEQFF.